This entry concerns a single T cell receptor beta chain. Its specificity is unknown. Surgery without prior neoadjuvant therapy was the treatment of the selected pancreatic ductal adenocarcinoma patients. The CDR3 contains 15 residues. V lost 3 bases and J lost 0, with 9 bases in between. CDR1 and CDR2 (germline): SGHRS, YFSETQ. Profiled with immunoSEQ multiplex PCR; TCRdb holds only in-frame clones, not every one. This table has more than 85,000 clones, 90% to 95% appearing once. These data originate in a study of T cells in pancreatic ductal adenocarcinoma. Study-level findings and limits: This surgical cohort overrepresents the minority presenting with early-stage disease. Mean clonality was around 0.1 in tumors and around 0.065 in blood, not significantly different. Blood had more productive templates and about 7.9-fold more unique clonotypes than tumor. Enrichment of CD45RO+ effector over naive T cells in tumors may bias clonality.

The TCR was taken from a human donor with pancreatic ductal adenocarcinoma. The specimen was PBMCs. The chain recombines TRBV5-1 with TRBJ2-2, with TRBD2 as a possible D gene (5 bases). The CDR3 spells CASSSRGTNTGELFF. The DNA for the CDR3 is TGCGCCAGCAGCTCTCGGGGAACGAACACCGGGGAGCTGTTTTTT.